Shown below are 27 T cell receptor beta chains from a single sample sequenced in a study of T cells after posttransplantation cyclophosphamide. Clones were read by immunoSEQ multiplex PCR, and TCRdb kept only the in-frame ones, dropping some. This sample carries 25,000 to 30,000 clones, none of them present only once. The sample taken for sequencing was PBMCs. The source is a woman aged 60 to 75 in good health, CMV-negative, and a related stem cell transplant donor.

This clone was observed at least ten times. DNA for the CDR3: TGTGCCAGCAGCCAAGATCAAGGCGGGCGTACCTACAATGAGCAGTTCTTC. Residues: CASSQDQGGRTYNEQFF. This rearrangement joins TRBV4-2 to TRBJ2-1; possible D gene TRBD2, 5 bases. Between the trimmed V and J ends, which lost 0 bases and 2 bases, there was a span of 14 bases. The CDR3 has 17 residues. Germline V gene sequence: CDR1 LGHNA, CDR2 YNFKEQ.

This rearrangement joins TRBV15 to TRBJ2-6, with 7 bases that match TRBD1. V shed 4 bases, J shed 2 bases, and the junction held 2 bases outside the gene matches. CDR3 length equals 15 residues. Germline CDR1 is LNHNV and CDR2 is YYDKDF (reference sequence). In nucleotides, the CDR3 is TGTGCCACCAGCACCGACAGGGCTGGGGCCAACGTCCTGACTTTC. This translates into CATSTDRAGANVLTF.

The rearrangement joins TRBV6-1 to TRBJ2-5; D might be TRBD2 (6 bases). With 1 base removed from V and 4 bases from J, the gap between germline ends came to 10 bases. This CDR3 spans 14 amino acids. Germline CDR1 MNHNS, CDR2 SASEGT. The CDR3 bases are TGTGCCAGCAGTGAAGGGGGGACTCGAGAGACCCAGTACTTC. Translation gives CASSEGGTRETQYF.

This clone has ten or more counts. This chain joins TRBV5-6 and TRBJ1-6; D not certain. The germline V gene has CDR1 SGHDT and CDR2 YYEEEE. The CDR3 sequence is 12 residues long. Trimming stripped 4 bases from V and 9 bases from J, with 8 bases between. CDR3 DNA: TGTGCCAGCAGCCTTCAGGTTTCACCCCTCCACTTT. This gives the protein CASSLQVSPLHF. Looking up the rest from reference TRBV5-6 and TRBJ1-6 gives the full variable domain: DAGVTQSPTHLIKTRGQQVTLRCSPKSGHDTVSWYQQALGQGPQFIFQYYEEEERQRGNFPDRFSGHQFPNYSSELNVNALLLGDSALYLCASSLQVSPLHFGNGTRLTVT.

This clone showed up many times. The chain combines TRBV7-9 with TRBJ1-4; possible D gene TRBD1, 5 bases. The CDR3 totals 13 residues. V lost 4 bases to trimming and J lost 8 bases, with 11 bases between them. Germline CDR1 reads SEHNR; CDR2 reads FQNEAQ (reference sequence). The CDR3 nucleotides are TGTGCCAGCAGCTCGGGGGTCGACGAAAAACTGTTTTTT. This translates into CASSSGVDEKLFF.

The sample holds a few counts of this clone. This sequence joins TRBV7-3 and TRBJ2-2; 8 bases are a match to TRBD1. This CDR3 spans 15 amino acids. CDR1 is SGHTA, CDR2 FQGTGA, per germline. The V gene end was trimmed by 5 bases and the J gene end by 3 bases; junction bases not matched to a gene: 5. In nucleotides, the CDR3 is TGTGCCAGCAGCGGACAGGGAAGCGACACCGGGGAGCTGTTTTTT. It translates to CASSGQGSDTGELFF.

The chain employs TRBV27 and TRBJ2-3; D might be TRBD2 (5 bases). This CDR3 region has 13 residues. The V and J ends lost 5 bases and 6 bases respectively, with 12 bases between them. The germline V gene encodes CDR1 MNHEY and CDR2 SMNVEV (reference sequence). The chain's CDR3 is CASSGLIADTQYF. For the CDR3, the DNA is TGTGCCAGCAGTGGCCTTATAGCGGATACGCAGTATTTT.

At least ten counts were recorded for this clone. The chain links TRBV7-9 to TRBJ2-4; TRBD1 aligns across 8 bases. In germline, CDR1 is SEHNR, CDR2 FQNEAQ (reference sequence). Trimming cost V 4 bases and J 8 bases; bases outside gene matches: 7. The CDR3 length is 14 residues. This CDR3 reads CASSYSGGAHIQYF. Here the CDR3 DNA reads TGTGCCAGCAGCTACTCAGGGGGCGCGCACATTCAGTACTTC.

This clone came up many times. The chain combines TRBV2 with TRBJ1-4, with 11 positions matching TRBD1. V lost 5 bases to trimming and J lost 6 bases; unmatched junction nucleotides: 2. Germline CDR1 SNHLY, CDR2 FYNNEI. This CDR3 contains 14 residues. CDR3 DNA sequence: TGTGCCAGCAGTCGGACAGGGGGCGATGAAAAACTGTTTTTT. Translation gives CASSRTGGDEKLFF.

This clone was counted ten times or more. This chain joins TRBV6-2 or TRBV6-3 and TRBJ2-7; 7 nucleotides match TRBD1. Germline V gene data show CDR1 as MNHEY and CDR2 as SVGEGT. The CDR3 spans 14 residues. The V segment lost 6 bases and the J segment 3 bases; nucleotides outside the gene matches: 8. The CDR3 sequence: CASRRQGTNYEQYF. CDR3 nucleotides: TGTGCCAGCAGAAGACAGGGTACCAACTACGAGCAGTACTTC.

This clone was found many times. The V call is TRBV4-2, the J call TRBJ2-7; 8 bases agree with TRBD2. This CDR3 has 14 amino acids. The germline V gene encodes CDR1 LGHNA and CDR2 YNFKEQ. Losses at the gene ends were 3 bases for V and 3 bases for J; bases not matched to a gene: 4. CDR3 region: CASSHSGTSYEQYF. In nucleotides, the CDR3 is TGTGCCAGCAGCCATTCCGGGACTAGCTACGAGCAGTACTTC.

This clone has a count of ten or more. This sequence joins TRBV19 and TRBJ2-1; D is possibly TRBD1 or TRBD2 (5 bases each). V shed 7 bases and J shed 12 bases, with 13 bases lying between them. The germline CDR1 and CDR2 sequences are LNHDA and SQIVND (reference sequence). The CDR3 is 11 amino acids. CDR3 in amino acids: CASTRGVLQFF. The CDR3 nucleotides read TGTGCCAGTACCCGAGGGGTGCTGCAGTTCTTC.

This clone was seen many times. The chain couples TRBV19 to TRBJ1-1; 8 positions match TRBD1. The CDR3 totals 18 residues. The trim removed 7 bases at V and 1 base at J, leaving 17 bases unmatched. CDR1 is LNHDA and CDR2 is SQIVND in the germline V gene (reference sequence). The CDR3 DNA is TGTGCCAGTACCCCCCGGCCCTTAGACAGGGGCCCGAACACTGAAGCTTTCTTT. Protein: CASTPRPLDRGPNTEAFF.

This clone was seen ten or more times. This chain joins TRBV24-1 and TRBJ2-7, with D maybe TRBD2 (5 bases). The CDR3 consists of 16 residues. Trimming took off 3 bases at V and 2 bases at J, with 16 bases between the two ends. Germline CDR1 reads KGHDR; CDR2 reads SFDVKD. This CDR3 is CATSDARAGLTYEQYF. In DNA form, the CDR3 reads TGTGCCACCAGTGATGCCCGGGCAGGACTTACCTACGAGCAGTACTTC.

Many counts were recorded for this clone. The chain employs TRBV30 and TRBJ2-1, with 10 positions matching TRBD1. With V trimmed by 4 bases and J by 6 bases, 6 bases remained unmatched. There are 14 residues in the CDR3. Germline CDR1 and CDR2: GTSNPN and SVGIG (reference sequence). The CDR3 DNA follows: TGTGCCTGGAATGCGGGACAGGGGTCCAATGAGCAGTTCTTC. Encoded protein: CAWNAGQGSNEQFF.

This clone was seen at least ten times. The CDR3 DNA reads TGTGCCAGCGGTAGCGGGGGGGCGGGGGAGACCCAGTACTTC. Protein product: CASGSGGAGETQYF. V is TRBV19 and J is TRBJ2-5; 11 bases map to TRBD2. Trimming cost V 9 bases and J 5 bases; bases outside gene matches: 8. The CDR3 sequence is 14 residues long. CDR1 is LNHDA, CDR2 SQIVND, per germline (reference sequence). The whole variable domain, remainder taken from reference TRBV19 and TRBJ2-5, is DGGITQSPKYLFRKEGQNVTLSCEQNLNHDAMYWYRQDPGQGLRLIYYSQIVNDFQKGDIAEGYSVSREKKESFPLTVTSAQKNPTAFYLCASGSGGAGETQYFGPGTRLLVL.

This clone was detected ten times or more. V is TRBV6-4 and J is TRBJ2-3; no definite D call. Trimming left V 0 bases short and J 4 bases short, with 5 bases between. In germline, CDR1 is MRHNA, CDR2 SNTAGT. CDR3 length equals 13 residues. The CDR3 region has the DNA TGTGCCAGCAGTGACTCGAGCTCAGATACGCAGTATTTT. Protein: CASSDSSSDTQYF.

This clone was detected many times. The V and J genes are TRBV2 and TRBJ1-1; D is possibly TRBD1 (6 bases). CDR3 length: 14 amino acids. CDR1 SNHLY and CDR2 FYNNEI come from the germline V gene. V was trimmed by 10 bases and J by 0 bases, leaving 15 bases between them. The CDR3: CATRGTFMNTEAFF. CDR3 nucleotide sequence: TGTGCCACCAGAGGGACATTTATGAACACTGAAGCTTTCTTT.

This clone was recorded many times. The chain recombines TRBV2 with TRBJ1-3, with D perhaps matching TRBD1 (6 bases). Trimming pared 5 bases from V and 0 bases from J, leaving 11 bases between. CDR3 length: 15 amino acids. Germline loops: CDR1 SNHLY, CDR2 FYNNEI. The CDR3 DNA reads as TGTGCCAGCAGTCTAGACAGGCGCTCTGGAAACACCATATATTTT. Translation gives CASSLDRRSGNTIYF.

The sample holds many counts of this clone. V gene TRBV6-6 combines with J gene TRBJ2-5; 7 bases are a match to TRBD1. Trimming took 6 bases from V and 4 from J; bases not matched to a gene: 2. The CDR3 has 12 residues. Looked up from germline, CDR1 is MNHNY and CDR2 is SVGAGI (reference sequence). CDR3 in amino acids: CASRGTAETQYF. The CDR3 DNA reads TGTGCCAGCAGGGGGACAGCAGAGACCCAGTACTTC.

The table lists this clone with many counts. V is TRBV11-3 and J is TRBJ1-1; 8 nucleotides align to TRBD1. The junction had 3 bases not matched to a gene; V was cut back by 4 bases and J by 2 bases. CDR3 length equals 14 residues. Germline lookup yields CDR1 SGHNT and CDR2 YENEEA. CDR3 nucleotide sequence: TGTGCCAGCAGCTCCAGGGGGCGCAACACTGAAGCTTTCTTT. Translation gives CASSSRGRNTEAFF.

This clone was recorded a few times. The gene calls are TRBV5-1 and TRBJ1-2, with 8 positions matching TRBD1. V dropped 4 bases and J dropped 8; count of bases not matched to a gene: 7. CDR1 is SGHRS and CDR2 is YFSETQ in the germline V gene. The CDR3 is 13 amino acids. As DNA, the CDR3 is TGCGCCAGCAGCGTTGGACAGGGTCGAGGCTACACCTTC. It translates to CASSVGQGRGYTF. Using reference TRBV5-1 and TRBJ1-2 for the parts outside the CDR3, the full variable domain is KAGVTQTPRYLIKTRGQQVTLSCSPISGHRSVSWYQQTPGQGLQFLFEYFSETQRNKGNFPGRFSGRQFSNSRSEMNVSTLELGDSALYLCASSVGQGRGYTFGSGTRLTVV.

This clone was recorded many times. V and J are TRBV6-5 and TRBJ1-1; D is possibly TRBD1 (6 bases). V was cut by 4 bases and J by 1 base, with 13 bases left in between. This CDR3 is 15 amino acids long. Germline CDR1 and CDR2: MNHEY and SVGAGI. Written as DNA, the CDR3 is TGTGCCAGCAGTTTAAGGGGGGGAGGGAACACTGAAGCTTTCTTT. This translates into CASSLRGGGNTEAFF.

The table lists this clone with many counts. The chain uses TRBV13 and TRBJ1-1; perhaps TRBD1 as D (6 bases). Germline V lookup: CDR1 PRHDT, CDR2 FYEKMQ (reference sequence). The CDR3 sequence is 12 residues long. V lost 8 bases to trimming and J lost 4 bases, with 11 bases between them. The CDR3 reads CASGGRTTEAFF. The CDR3 bases are TGTGCCAGCGGGGGCAGGACCACTGAAGCTTTCTTT.

This clone was detected many times. The rearrangement links TRBV4-1 to TRBJ2-1; TRBD2 aligns across 10 bases. This CDR3 region has 16 residues. After removal of 5 bases from V and 8 bases from J, the junction contained 12 bases not matched to a gene. Germline V lookup: CDR1 MGHRA, CDR2 YSYEKL. The CDR3 coding sequence is TGCGCCAGCAGCAAACAGAGCGGGAGGGCCGGTCATGAGCAGTTCTTC. Protein sequence: CASSKQSGRAGHEQFF.

This clone showed up many times. V usage is TRBV4-1 and J usage is TRBJ1-3, with 9 bases matching TRBD1. This CDR3 has 16 residues. Looked up from germline, CDR1 is MGHRA and CDR2 is YSYEKL. V shed 2 bases, J shed 3 bases, and the junction held 5 bases outside the gene matches. DNA of the CDR3: TGCGCCAGCAGCCAAATACAGGGGGCGCGTGGAAACACCATATATTTT. It encodes CASSQIQGARGNTIYF.

The chain links TRBV29-1 to TRBJ2-1; 10 positions match TRBD1. Germline V gives CDR1 SQVTM, CDR2 ANQGSEA. This CDR3 comprises 14 residues. CDR3 coding DNA: TGCAGTGCTCGAAAACCGGGACAGGGGCTTGAGCAGTTCTTC. Its translation is CSARKPGQGLEQFF.